One and the same sample provided the 10 T cell receptor beta chains below, sequenced in a study of T cells in women clearing cervical HPV infection. Sequencing used immunoSEQ multiplex PCR; TCRdb keeps in-frame clones, though not all of them. Recorded here are around 40,000 clones; the top ten clones represent 6.4%. Input material: blood buffy coat. Receptors were obtained from a woman aged 18 to 69 with a cervical HPV16 infection that either progressed to CIN3+ or cleared (not recorded which).

Notes on this clone: The read falls 3 residues short of the CDR3 end, and the missing part is taken from the germline J gene. The chain has TRBV7-6 and TRBJ1-1, with D perhaps TRBD1 (6 bases). CDR1 is SGHVS and CDR2 is FNYEAQ in the germline V gene. This CDR3 is built from 15 residues. Between the trimmed V and J ends, which lost 5 bases and 1 base, there was a span of 14 bases. The CDR3 is CASSPLEQGNTEAFF. CDR3 DNA (partial): TGTGCCAGCAGCCCCCTAGAACAGGGGAACACTGAA.

A note on this clone: The sequenced fragment ends 3 residues before the CDR3 boundary, so the rest is inferred from the germline J gene. This chain connects TRBV5-6 to TRBJ2-3, with TRBD1 matching over 7 bases. Trimming at V came to 4 bases and at J to 5 bases, leaving 7 bases not matched to a gene. From germline, CDR1 is SGHDT and CDR2 YYEEEE. The CDR3 totals 14 residues. The DNA read from the CDR3 is TGTGCCAGCAGCCCTGGGACAGAACAAGATACG. It codes for CASSPGTEQDT. The whole CDR3 reads CASSPGTEQDTQYF.

As concerns this clone: The read ends 3 residues early relative to the CDR3; the germline J gene fills the gap. V usage is TRBV20-1 and J usage is TRBJ2-5; 9 bases fit TRBD2. V dropped 6 bases and J dropped 5; count of bases not matched to a gene: 16. The CDR3 covers 16 residues. Germline-derived CDR1 and CDR2 are DFQATT and SNEGSKA (reference sequence). CDR3 bases read: TGCAGTGCAAAAGCTTCTGGCGGCGGGAGGGGGGAGACC. Its translation is CSAKASGGGRGET. The complete CDR3 reads CSAKASGGGRGETQYF.

A word on this clone: Read sequence stops 3 residues before the CDR3 end, and the germline J gene provides the missing end. The chain combines TRBV2 with TRBJ1-5; D call uncertain. Between the trimmed V and J ends, which lost 7 bases and 5 bases, there was a span of 12 bases. This CDR3 region has 13 residues. Germline V gene lookup returns CDR1 SNHLY and CDR2 FYNNEI. CDR3 protein: CASIHARDQPQHF. The CDR3 bases that were read are TGTGCCAGCATTCACGCGAGGGATCAGCCC.

As to this clone: The read comes to an end 3 residues before the CDR3 does, leaving the germline J gene to fill in the end. This chain joins TRBV5-1 and TRBJ1-2, with 8 bases matching TRBD1. The junction had 8 bases not matched to a gene; V was cut back by 0 bases and J by 4 bases. The CDR3 sequence is 16 residues long. From germline, CDR1 is SGHRS and CDR2 YFSETQ. Incomplete CDR3 DNA: TGCGCCAGCAGCTTGGAGGCAGGGGGCATTATCTATGGC. Translated, it gives CASSLEAGGIIYG. The complete CDR3 sequence is CASSLEAGGIIYGYTF.

For this clone: The read gets to within 3 residues of the CDR3 end, and the germline J gene fills in the rest. The rearrangement joins TRBV7-2 to TRBJ1-1, with a weak D call TRBD1 (5 bases). Trimming left V 5 bases short and J 4 bases short, with 8 bases between. This CDR3 has 12 amino acids. Germline V gene sequence: CDR1 SGHTA, CDR2 FQGNSA. The CDR3 DNA, read in part, is TGTGCCAGCAGCAGACAGTCCACTGAA. Its protein is CASSRQSTE. The whole CDR3 protein is CASSRQSTEAFF.

This CDR3 is CASREDRAAEAFF. The covered CDR3 bases are TGTGCCAGCAGAGAGGACAGGGCGGCTGAA. V and J are TRBV12-3 or TRBV12-4 and TRBJ1-1, with 8 bases that match TRBD1. The read ends 3 residues early relative to the CDR3; the germline J gene fills the gap. The CDR3 loop spans 13 amino acids. The V segment lost 6 bases and the J segment 6 bases; nucleotides outside the gene matches: 6.

About this clone itself: The read terminates 3 residues before the CDR3 end, so the remaining end is supplied by the germline J gene. The V and J genes are TRBV20-1 and TRBJ2-5; 7 bases line up with TRBD2. The CDR3 is made up of 11 amino acids. The V segment lost 6 bases and the J segment 3 bases; nucleotides outside the gene matches: 1. The germline V gene encodes CDR1 DFQATT and CDR2 SNEGSKA (reference sequence). CDR3 DNA, as far as it was read: TGCAGTGCCCTAGCGGAAGAGACC. Amino acids: CSALAEET. The CDR3 in its entirety is CSALAEETQYF.

A word on this clone: The CDR3 end falls 3 residues outside the read, so it is completed with the germline J gene. This chain uses TRBV7-2 with TRBJ2-4; TRBD1 is a possible D gene (6 bases). The germline gives CDR1 SGHTA, CDR2 FQGNSA. CDR3 length: 13 residues. V gave up 4 bases and J gave up 7 bases, with 11 bases separating them. CDR3 loop: CASSSHQGNIQYF. The covered CDR3 bases are TGTGCCAGCAGCTCCCACCAGGGGAACATT.

Worth noting for this clone: The sequence runs out 3 residues before the end of the CDR3; the remainder is reconstructed from the germline J gene. This chain joins TRBV5-6 and TRBJ2-3; 7 bases map to TRBD1. V shed 2 bases, J shed 3 bases, and the junction held 6 bases outside the gene matches. Germline CDR1 reads SGHDT; CDR2 reads YYEEEE. The CDR3 extends over 15 amino acids. Incomplete CDR3 DNA: TGTGCCAGCAGCTTTGGACAGGTATGGACAGATACG. Protein sequence: CASSFGQVWTDT. The full CDR3 protein is CASSFGQVWTDTQYF.